The clone carrying this T cell receptor (beta chain) was picked up a small number of times. This sample stems from a study of patients and donors after allogeneic stem cell transplantation. TCRdb ran MiXCR on the RT-PCR reads and lists one entry per CDR3 protein. The data show roughly 190,000 distinct CDR3 sequences, roughly 40% seen once. Deletions cut 8 bases from V and 5 bases from J, with 20 bases between. This CDR3 spans 15 amino acids. CDR1 is LGHDT, CDR2 YNNKEL, per germline (reference sequence). This chain links TRBV3-1 with TRBJ2-3; D may match TRBD1 or TRBD2 (6 bases each). This clonotype originated in a human donor who was either an allogeneic HSCT recipient or a stem cell or donor lymphocyte infusion donor (not recorded which). It is not recorded whose cells these are; they may come from a transplant donor. What was sequenced was blood, either unsorted or a sorted T cell fraction (not recorded which). The CDR3 coding sequence is TGTGCCAGCGATGGAGGGGACATCATGGGAGATACGCAGTATTTT. Amino acids: CASDGGDIMGDTQYF.